The 20 T cell receptor beta chains listed next were all sequenced from one sample in a study of T-cell reconstitution after alpha-beta-depleted transplantation in children. Unique molecular identifiers were incorporated into the prepared TCRbeta library. From the PCR reads, TCRdb called clonotypes with MiXCR, one entry per CDR3 protein. The sample carries tens of thousands of distinct CDR3 sequences, roughly 18% recorded once. This specimen was PBMCs, mostly from graft donor cells, taken 360 days after TCRalphabeta/CD19-depleted stem cell transplant. The receptors here all came from a male patient aged 2-15 years who had a stem cell transplant for acute lymphoblastic leukemia, so the T cells may come from the graft donor.

V and J are TRBV9 and TRBJ2-3; 11 bases line up with TRBD2. The germline CDR1 and CDR2 sequences are SGDLS and YYNGEE. The CDR3 has 15 residues. V lost 2 bases, J lost 4 bases, and 3 bases stayed unmatched. CDR3 coding DNA: TGTGCCAGCAGCGTGACTAGCGGGATGGCAGATACGCAGTATTTT. It specifies CASSVTSGMADTQYF. The full variable domain, its missing parts supplied by reference TRBV9 and TRBJ2-3, is DSGVTQTPKHLITATGQRVTLRCSPRSGDLSVYWYQQSLDQGLQFLIQYYNGEERAKGNILERFSAQQFPDLHSELNLSSLELGDSALYFCASSVTSGMADTQYFGPGTRLTVL.

The chain couples TRBV20-1 to TRBJ2-1; TRBD2 agrees at 11 bases. The CDR3 loop spans 17 amino acids. CDR1 is DFQATT, CDR2 SNEGSKA, per germline (reference sequence). The V and J ends lost 6 bases and 1 base, in that order; junction bases with no gene match: 11. The CDR3 DNA reads as TGCAGTGCCCCTCGGACTAGCGGGCGTTTTTCCTACAATGAGCAGTTCTTC. It codes for CSAPRTSGRFSYNEQFF.

This sequence joins TRBV15 and TRBJ2-7; TRBD2 is a possible D gene (5 bases). The CDR3 spans 14 residues. Germline V gives CDR1 LNHNV, CDR2 YYDKDF (reference sequence). V shed 0 bases and J shed 3 bases, with 9 bases lying between them. The CDR3 nucleotides read TGTGCCACCAGCAGAGAACCCCGGGGCTACGAGCAGTACTTC. It codes for CATSREPRGYEQYF.

By proportion, this clonotype is medium-sized. The chain recombines TRBV6-5 with TRBJ2-6; D call uncertain. The V gene's germline CDR1 is MNHEY and CDR2 SVGAGI. This CDR3 comprises 16 residues. Trimming left V 0 bases short and J 0 bases short, with 6 bases between. This CDR3 is CASSYSADSGANVLTF. CDR3 coding DNA: TGTGCCAGCAGTTACTCGGCCGACTCTGGGGCCAACGTCCTGACTTTC.

There are many counts of this clonotype. This chain joins TRBV7-9 and TRBJ2-1; TRBD2 might be the D (5 bases). Deletions cut 3 bases from V and 6 bases from J, with 15 bases between. Germline V gives CDR1 SEHNR, CDR2 FQNEAQ (reference sequence). The CDR3 has 15 residues. CDR3 coding DNA: TGTGCCAGCAGCTTTAACTGGCCCCGGGGCAATGAGCAGTTCTTC. Translated, it gives CASSFNWPRGNEQFF.

The chain recombines TRBV11-3 with TRBJ2-1, with a tentative D call TRBD2 (6 bases). Germline CDR1 and CDR2: SGHNT and YENEEA. This CDR3 is built from 15 residues. With 4 bases removed from V and 7 bases from J, the gap between germline ends came to 17 bases. CDR3 sequence reads: CASSSPGLPRNEQFF. In DNA, the CDR3 is TGTGCCAGCAGCTCGCCGGGACTTCCGAGAAATGAGCAGTTCTTC.

This clonotype was counted only a few times. The chain uses TRBV28 and TRBJ2-7; no clear D gene. There are 13 residues in the CDR3. Trimming took 3 bases from V and 2 from J, leaving 8 bases between them. Germline V CDR1 and CDR2: MDHEN, SYDVKM. DNA for the CDR3: TGTGCCAGCAGTTTCTATAGAGCCTACGAGCAGTACTTC. Amino acids: CASSFYRAYEQYF.

Here the CDR3 DNA reads TGCAGCGCCCGTCCGGGGGGCACAGATACGCAGTATTTT. Translated, it gives CSARPGGTDTQYF. The J gene is TRBJ2-3, the V gene TRBV29-1; a weak D match, TRBD2 (6 bases). V was cut by 7 bases and J by 1 base, with 12 bases left in between. Germline CDR1 and CDR2: SQVTM and ANQGSEA. CDR3 size: 13 residues.

This clonotype has only a few counts. The chain uses TRBV5-1 and TRBJ1-1; D unclear. The V gene lost 1 base and the J gene lost 0 bases, with 10 bases spanning the gap. The CDR3 consists of 15 residues. The V gene's germline CDR1 is SGHRS and CDR2 YFSETQ. The CDR3 reads CASSLNGYMNTEAFF. The CDR3 region has the DNA TGCGCCAGCAGCTTGAACGGATACATGAACACTGAAGCTTTCTTT.

This chain joins TRBV5-4 and TRBJ2-1, with a possible D match to TRBD2 (6 bases). The CDR3 consists of 12 residues. Germline lookup yields CDR1 SGHNT and CDR2 YYREEE (reference sequence). The V and J ends lost 0 bases and 10 bases respectively, with 8 bases between them. The chain's CDR3 is CASSLDAGEQFF. Written as DNA, the CDR3 is TGTGCCAGCAGCTTGGACGCGGGAGAGCAGTTCTTC.

The chain recombines TRBV4-1 with TRBJ2-7; 7 nucleotides align to TRBD1. The CDR3 consists of 13 residues. Germline V gene data show CDR1 as MGHRA and CDR2 as YSYEKL. Losses at the gene ends were 4 bases for V and 3 bases for J; bases not matched to a gene: 3. The DNA for the CDR3 is TGCGCCAGCAGCCTGACAGGGCTCTACGAGCAGTACTTC. Protein product: CASSLTGLYEQYF.

The chain carries TRBV20-1 and TRBJ2-1; D gene ambiguous. The ends were cut back, 5 bases at V and 0 bases at J, with 5 bases in the middle. CDR3 length: 12 residues. Germline loops: CDR1 DFQATT, CDR2 SNEGSKA (reference sequence). CDR3 sequence (DNA): TGCAGTGCTTGGGTCTCCTACAATGAGCAGTTCTTC. This translates into CSAWVSYNEQFF.

This clonotype was seen more than once but under ten times. The J gene is TRBJ2-7, the V gene TRBV11-2; D is uncertain. In germline, CDR1 is SGHAT, CDR2 FQNNGV. V shed 5 bases and J shed 6 bases, with 8 bases lying between them. CDR3 size: 11 residues. The CDR3 region is CASSRRFEQYF. CDR3 DNA sequence: TGTGCCAGCAGCCGCCGCTTCGAGCAGTACTTC.

This clonotype was counted between two and nine times. V and J are TRBV5-1 and TRBJ2-7; D assignment may be TRBD1 or TRBD2 (5 bases each). The germline CDR1 and CDR2 sequences are SGHRS and YFSETQ. The CDR3 is 14 residues long. The V end was cut by 7 bases, the J end by 0 bases, with 14 bases between. The CDR3 DNA reads TGCGCCAGCGGAAGAGGGGAAACCTCCTACGAGCAGTACTTC. Its translation: CASGRGETSYEQYF.

This chain joins TRBV7-8 and TRBJ1-2, with TRBD1 matching over 11 bases. CDR1 SGHVS and CDR2 FQNEAQ come from the germline V gene. This CDR3 is 15 amino acids long. V shed 1 base and J 2 bases; nucleotides not matched to a gene: 0. This CDR3 is CASSLGTGGNYGYTF. CDR3 in DNA: TGTGCCAGCAGCTTAGGGACAGGGGGCAACTATGGCTACACCTTC.

This clonotype has only a few counts. This chain uses TRBV12-3 or TRBV12-4 with TRBJ2-5; D may be TRBD2 (6 bases). The V gene lost 2 bases and the J gene lost 4 bases, with 20 bases spanning the gap. This CDR3 is 17 amino acids long. The CDR3, as DNA: TGTGCCAGCAGTTTAAGCAAACCGGGCCCCGGGGGAGAGACCCAGTACTTC. Translation: CASSLSKPGPGGETQYF.

The V call is TRBV7-9, the J call TRBJ1-5; no firm D call. Germline lookup yields CDR1 SEHNR and CDR2 FQNEAQ (reference sequence). CDR3 length: 13 residues. Trimming cost V 3 bases and J 3 bases, with 6 bases left between them. CDR3 coding DNA: TGTGCCAGCAGCTTCGGCACCAATCAGCCCCAGCATTTT. Its translation: CASSFGTNQPQHF.

The chain employs TRBV6-1 and TRBJ2-7, with 10 bases aligning to TRBD1. The V gene's germline CDR1 is MNHNS and CDR2 SASEGT. J gave up 1 base and V 5 bases, and 11 bases lay outside the gene matches. The CDR3 is 17 residues long. In DNA form, the CDR3 reads TGTGCCAGCAGTCCACAGGTACCGGGACAGGGGTCCTACGAGCAGTACTTC. Protein: CASSPQVPGQGSYEQYF.

This clonotype was counted only a few times. The chain is built from TRBV5-1 and TRBJ2-1; D is perhaps TRBD1 (5 bases). V gave up 2 bases and J gave up 4 bases, with 13 bases separating them. The germline CDR1 and CDR2 sequences are SGHRS and YFSETQ. CDR3 length: 15 residues. DNA of the CDR3: TGCGCCAGCAGCTTAGGATCCCAGGGTTACAATGAGCAGTTCTTC. This sequence encodes CASSLGSQGYNEQFF.

The chain couples TRBV12-3 or TRBV12-4 to TRBJ2-5, with unresolved D. There are 14 residues in the CDR3. V was pared by 3 bases and J by 2 bases, with 10 bases between. The chain's CDR3 is CASSLGYRQETQYF. Written as DNA, the CDR3 is TGTGCCAGCAGTTTGGGGTACCGACAAGAGACCCAGTACTTC.